What follows describes a single T cell receptor beta chain. The sample comes from a study of blood T cell repertoires in COVID-19. In the original processing: Amplification of reference gene primers was used by the study to estimate nucleated cell counts. Clones were sequenced by immunoSEQ multiplex PCR, and TCRdb holds only the in-frame ones, with some missing. V, J and clone size were drawn from that table, and D and trimming were deduced from the DNA. This sample has 310,000 or so clones, with around 84% found just once. This study enrolled people aged about 18 to 100 from approximately 24 US geographic areas. The sequence was collected from a young woman who had recovered from COVID-19. The source material was PBMCs or T cells enriched from blood (not recorded which).

The CDR3: CSAPWGGGELFF. The CDR3 bases are TGCAGCGCTCCCTGGGGAGGGGGGGAGCTGTTTTTT. The rearrangement uses TRBV29-1 and TRBJ2-2; 7 bases line up with TRBD2. Germline V gene lookup returns CDR1 SQVTM and CDR2 ANQGSEA. CDR3 length: 12 amino acids. Trimming removed 7 bases from V and 8 bases from J; junction bases left unmatched: 7.